This is a list of T cell receptor beta chains from one sample in a study of blood T cell repertoires in COVID-19. The repertoire was sequenced with immunoSEQ multiplex PCR; TCRdb's copy has only in-frame clones and lacks some. Here the sample spans a few hundred thousand clones, more than 80% being singletons. What was sequenced was PBMCs or T cells enriched from blood (not recorded which). Receptors were obtained from a man younger than 40 who had recovered from COVID-19. CDR3s include the opening cysteine and the closing phenylalanine or tryptophan. D genes are given only for firm matches. A clone size is listed for some rows: how often the clone was seen (once, few, many), or a class if it is expanded.

cdr3_nt cdr3_aa clone_size v_call d_call j_call
TGTGCCAGCAGCCCGACAGGGGCAAGGTCACCCCTCCACTTT CASSPTGARSPLHF NA TRBV7-9 TRBD1 TRBJ1-6
TGTGCCACCTCCGGGACTAGCGGGAGATGGGATACGCAGTATTTT CATSGTSGRWDTQYF once TRBV24-1 TRBD2 TRBJ2-3
TGTGCCAGCAGTGCAGCCGGGATCTTCGGCGGCTACACCTTC CASSAAGIFGGYTF NA TRBV25-1 NA TRBJ1-2
TGTGCCAGCAGTCGCCCCTCGTTACTGAACACCGGGGAGCTGTTTTTT CASSRPSLLNTGELFF few TRBV28 NA TRBJ2-2
TGCGCCAGCAGCCCCAGGGCCTTCAATCAGCCCCAGCATTTT CASSPRAFNQPQHF NA TRBV4-1 NA TRBJ1-5
TGCGCCAGCAGCCAAGACCTGACAGCGGGAGGGCGCAATGAGCAGTTCTTC CASSQDLTAGGRNEQFF NA TRBV4-1 TRBD2 TRBJ2-1
TGTGCCAGCAGTCAAGGACAGGCCTACGAGCAGTACTTC CASSQGQAYEQYF few TRBV27 TRBD1 TRBJ2-7
TGCGCCAGCAGTCTGGGCCCGGGACTCAGCTCCTACGAGCAGTACTTC CASSLGPGLSSYEQYF NA TRBV4-1 NA TRBJ2-7
TGTGCCAGCAGCCGGGGATACTATGGCTACACCTTC CASSRGYYGYTF NA TRBV7-9 NA TRBJ1-2
TGTGCCAGCAGTGAGGGCAGTTATTACAATGAGCAGTTCTTC CASSEGSYYNEQFF NA TRBV6-1 NA TRBJ2-1
TGTGCCAGCAGTTTTAGACTAGCGGGAGGGTACGAGCAGTACTTC CASSFRLAGGYEQYF NA TRBV28 TRBD2 TRBJ2-7
TGTGCCAGCAGCTTAGCCCAGGCCGTTCGGGGGTCACCCCTCCACTTT CASSLAQAVRGSPLHF NA TRBV7-2 NA TRBJ1-6
TGTGCCATCAGTGACGGAGGGTACACCTACGAGCAGTACTTC CAISDGGYTYEQYF NA TRBV10-3 NA TRBJ2-7
TGTGCCAGCCGAATGAGCTCTGGAAACACCATATATTTT CASRMSSGNTIYF once TRBV27 NA TRBJ1-3
TGTGCCAGTAGTATAATGGGAGGCAATCAGCCCCAGCATTTT CASSIMGGNQPQHF NA TRBV19 NA TRBJ1-5
TGCGCCAGCAGGAATGACAGGGGTGGTCAGCCCCAGCATTTT CASRNDRGGQPQHF once TRBV5-1 TRBD1 TRBJ1-5
TGTGCCTGGAGCCCCGGTGGGACAGGGAACAATGAGCAGTTCTTC CAWSPGGTGNNEQFF once TRBV30 TRBD1 TRBJ2-1
TGTGCCAGCAGGTATAGCGGGGAAGACTACGAGCAGTACTTC CASRYSGEDYEQYF NA TRBV6-5 TRBD2 TRBJ2-7
TGTGCCAGCACTGACTGGGGGCCTGAGTACTTC CASTDWGPEYF NA TRBV2 NA TRBJ2-4
TGCAGCGCTGGGACTAGCGGGAGGGCCGTGATGCCGGATACGCAGTATTTT CSAGTSGRAVMPDTQYF NA TRBV29-1 TRBD2 TRBJ2-3
TGTGCCAGCAGTTACTCGAAAGGGGGCGGTGAAGCTTTCTTT CASSYSKGGGEAFF NA TRBV6-5 TRBD1 TRBJ1-1
TGTGCCAGCAGCCGTCATTGGGCGGGAGGGGGCAGGTACGAGCAGTACTTC CASSRHWAGGGRYEQYF NA TRBV21-1 NA TRBJ2-7
TGTGCCACCAGCAGAGACCTCTCTGGGGCCAACGTCCTGACTTTC CATSRDLSGANVLTF NA TRBV15 NA TRBJ2-6
TGTGCCAGCAGCTCAGACAGGGGTGTGAGTGAGCAGTACTTC CASSSDRGVSEQYF NA TRBV13 TRBD1 TRBJ2-7
TGTGCCTGTCAGGGGAACTATGGCTACACCTTC CACQGNYGYTF NA TRBV28 NA TRBJ1-2
TGCGCCAGCAGTGGACAAATGAACACTGAAGCTTTCTTT CASSGQMNTEAFF NA TRBV10-2 NA TRBJ1-1
TGTGCCAGCTCACCGGGAGCGGAGGAGACCCAGTACTTC CASSPGAEETQYF few TRBV18 NA TRBJ2-5
TGTGCCAGCAGAGGGGGGAGGGAGGGCCTCTACGAGCAGTACTTC CASRGGREGLYEQYF NA TRBV11-2 NA TRBJ2-7
TGTGCCAGCAGCTTAGTAGCGGGGTTAAACACTGAAGCTTTCTTT CASSLVAGLNTEAFF NA TRBV7-2 NA TRBJ1-1
TGTGCCAGCTCACCGCGTCCGGGACAGAAATATAATTCACCCCTCCACTTT CASSPRPGQKYNSPLHF NA TRBV18 TRBD1 TRBJ1-6
TGTGCCAGCAGCTTAGCGGGAGACTACAATGAGCAGTTCTTC CASSLAGDYNEQFF NA TRBV11-2 NA TRBJ2-1
TGCAGCGTTGACTCACTCGGATCGGGACAGGGGCTAAAGAACACTGAAGCTTTCTTT CSVDSLGSGQGLKNTEAFF NA TRBV29-1 TRBD1 TRBJ1-1
TGCGCCAGCAGCTTGGTGGCTGTCCAAGAGACCCAGTACTTC CASSLVAVQETQYF NA TRBV5-1 NA TRBJ2-5
TGTGCCAGCTCACTGAGGACAGGCTACCAAGAGACCCAGTACTTC CASSLRTGYQETQYF NA TRBV18 TRBD1 TRBJ2-5
TGCGCCAGCAGCTTACAGTGGACAGGGGACTACGAGCAGTACTTC CASSLQWTGDYEQYF NA TRBV5-1 TRBD1 TRBJ2-7
TGCGCCAGCAGCCAAGGCCCAGACAGTGGCACAGATACGCAGTATTTT CASSQGPDSGTDTQYF NA TRBV4-1 NA TRBJ2-3
TGTGCCAGCAGCGTAGACCGACAGGGGGTCTACGAGCAGTACTTC CASSVDRQGVYEQYF NA TRBV9 TRBD1 TRBJ2-7
TGTGCCAGCAGCGACTCCGGGACACGGGCTTCTGAAAAACTGTTTTTT CASSDSGTRASEKLFF NA TRBV7-9 NA TRBJ1-4
TGTGCCAGCAGTTTAAGGGTTGAAGAGACAGCTAAGCCCCAGCATTTT CASSLRVEETAKPQHF once TRBV28 NA TRBJ1-5
TGCGCCAGCAGCCAAGCAGGGGCGGGACAGGGGTGGAATGAGCAGTTCTTC CASSQAGAGQGWNEQFF NA TRBV4-1 TRBD1 TRBJ2-1
TGTGCCTGGAGTCCGGGACTAGCGGGTCCCTACGAGCAGTACTTC CAWSPGLAGPYEQYF few TRBV30 TRBD2 TRBJ2-7
TGTGCCACCAGTGACAGGACAGGGGGCGAGGTGTCGGAGCAGTTCTTC CATSDRTGGEVSEQFF NA TRBV24-1 TRBD1 TRBJ2-1
TGTGCCCGGAGTTTACAGGGTGGGGAAAAACTGTTTTTT CARSLQGGEKLFF NA TRBV30 NA TRBJ1-4
TGTGCCAGCAGCCGGGCAGGGGGTTTTTACGAGCAGTACTTC CASSRAGGFYEQYF NA TRBV7-8 TRBD1 TRBJ2-7
TGTGCCAGCAGTCTCTCGGGACAGGGTAGCACAGATACGCAGTATTTT CASSLSGQGSTDTQYF NA TRBV28 TRBD1 TRBJ2-3
TGTGCCAGCAGCTTAGCTGACAGGATCCATGGCTACACCTTC CASSLADRIHGYTF NA TRBV7-9 NA TRBJ1-2
TGTGCCAGCCACGCTAGCGGAGCGAACACCGGGGAGCTGTTTTTT CASHASGANTGELFF NA TRBV5-4 TRBD2 TRBJ2-2
TGCAGTGCTAGTTTTGTGACAGGGGGCTGGAGCAATCAGCCCCAGCATTTT CSASFVTGGWSNQPQHF NA TRBV20-1 TRBD1 TRBJ1-5
TGTGCCAGCAGCCAAGGAATAGCGGGAGAGTACAATGAGCAGTTCTTC CASSQGIAGEYNEQFF NA TRBV3-1/TRBV3-2 TRBD2 TRBJ2-1
TGTGCCAGCAGAACGCCGGGGAATGAGCAGTTCTTC CASRTPGNEQFF once TRBV12-3/TRBV12-4 NA TRBJ2-1
TGCGCCAGCAGCTTGGACGGTCTTCTCGCCTACGAGCAGTACTTC CASSLDGLLAYEQYF NA TRBV5-1 NA TRBJ2-7
TGTGCCTGGAGTGTACAGGGGGATCAGCCCCAGCATTTT CAWSVQGDQPQHF NA TRBV30 TRBD1 TRBJ1-5
TGTGCCAGCAGTTTAAGACGGGAGTTCATTTACGAGCAGTACTTC CASSLRREFIYEQYF NA TRBV28 NA TRBJ2-7
TGTGCCAGCAGTTTATCGGTAGCGGGAAGTTACGAGCAGTACTTC CASSLSVAGSYEQYF NA TRBV28 TRBD2 TRBJ2-7
TGCGCCAGCAGCCCGCGACAGGGGGATGGCAATCAGCCCCAGCATTTT CASSPRQGDGNQPQHF NA TRBV4-1 TRBD1 TRBJ1-5
TGTGCCAGCAGTTTTCTACAGGGCTACACCTTC CASSFLQGYTF NA TRBV28 NA TRBJ1-2
TGTGCCAGCAGCTTGCAACGGACCGGGGAGCTGTTTTTT CASSLQRTGELFF NA TRBV7-2 NA TRBJ2-2
TGTGCCAGCAGTTATACCGAAAAACAGGGGGCTGGTGGCTACACCTTC CASSYTEKQGAGGYTF NA TRBV6-5 TRBD1 TRBJ1-2